Below are 4 T cell receptor beta chains sequenced from a single sample in a study of cytomegalovirus exposure and HLA in healthy donors. The PCR employed 60 Vbeta primers together with 13 Jbeta primers. Some clones are missing from TCRdb's copy, which holds only in-frame ones; the method was immunoSEQ multiplex PCR. The repertoire holds roughly 200,000 clones, with more than 65% as singletons. The specimen sequenced was PBMCs. Receptors were obtained from a man between 18 and 29 years old in good health and CMV-seronegative.

As regards this clone: A much larger clone lies one base from this, so it may be a read error. CDR3 sequence reads: CASSLGSSGVYEQYF. The CDR3, as DNA: TGTGCCAGCAGCTTAGGGTCTAGCGGGGTCTACGAGCAGTACTTC. V and J are TRBV11-3 and TRBJ2-7, with TRBD2 identical over 9 bases. Germline CDR1 reads SGHNT; CDR2 reads YENEEA. J lost 3 bases, V lost 1 base, and 4 bases had no gene match. The CDR3 spans 15 residues. Based on the CDR3 plus reference TRBV11-3 and TRBJ2-7, the full variable domain is EAGVVQSPRYKIIEKKQPVAFWCNPISGHNTLYWYLQNLGQGPELLIRYENEEAVDDSQLPKDRFSAERLKGVDSTLKIQPAELGDSAVYLCASSLGSSGVYEQYFGPGTRLTVT.

This clone was picked up one time. This chain uses TRBV7-9 with TRBJ2-2; no firm D call. The CDR3 sequence is 13 residues long. CDR1 and CDR2 from the germline V gene are SEHNR and FQNEAQ (reference sequence). V dropped 7 bases and J dropped 7 bases, with 13 bases sitting between them. CDR3 region: CASTLTGDGELFF. As DNA, the CDR3 is TGTGCCAGCACCCTTACCGGTGACGGGGAGCTGTTTTTT.

This sequence joins TRBV2 and TRBJ1-5; 9 positions match TRBD1. V was pared by 5 bases and J by 3 bases, with 5 bases of the junction left unmatched. This CDR3 has 15 amino acids. Germline V gene data show CDR1 as SNHLY and CDR2 as FYNNEI. CDR3 coding DNA: TGTGCCAGCAGTCCGCGGACAGGGGACAATCAGCCCCAGCATTTT. Amino acids: CASSPRTGDNQPQHF.

This clone was counted only a few times. The V and J genes are TRBV30 and TRBJ1-1; unclear D gene. V lost 2 bases, J lost 3 bases, and 10 bases lay in between. CDR1 and CDR2 from the germline V gene are GTSNPN and SVGIG (reference sequence). This CDR3 contains 13 residues. CDR3 in DNA: TGTGCCTGGAGTCGCGGGTGGGACACTGAAGCTTTCTTT. The encoded protein is CAWSRGWDTEAFF.